The source of this TCR beta chain is a study of vaccination effects on CD4 cells after COVID-19. General study results and limits: Clones that were induced by infection or by vaccine showed marked contraction late after vaccination.

With regard to this clone: The antigen remains unidentified.

Before sequencing, viral peptide pools were used by the ViraFEST assay to expand antigen-specific CD4+ T cells. Culture proceeded for approximately 10 days, and CD4+ T cells were then isolated. Cultures got half-medium changes with IL-2 on days 3 and 7. The repertoire was sequenced with immunoSEQ multiplex PCR; TCRdb's copy has only in-frame clones and lacks some. This table holds tens of thousands of clones, around 80% found once. The starting material was CD4+ T cells from PBMCs cultured with HCoV-229E spike peptides, obtained before COVID-19 vaccination. The sequence was collected from a human donor who received a COVID-19 vaccine.

DNA for the CDR3: TGTGCCAGCAGCGGGCGGACAGGGAGGGAGGACACTGAAGCTTTCTTT. Its translation is CASSGRTGREDTEAFF. The rearrangement uses TRBV21-1 and TRBJ1-1; the table's D call TRBD1 went unverified against the DNA. TRBV21-1 is a pseudogene segment. CDR3 length: 16 residues.